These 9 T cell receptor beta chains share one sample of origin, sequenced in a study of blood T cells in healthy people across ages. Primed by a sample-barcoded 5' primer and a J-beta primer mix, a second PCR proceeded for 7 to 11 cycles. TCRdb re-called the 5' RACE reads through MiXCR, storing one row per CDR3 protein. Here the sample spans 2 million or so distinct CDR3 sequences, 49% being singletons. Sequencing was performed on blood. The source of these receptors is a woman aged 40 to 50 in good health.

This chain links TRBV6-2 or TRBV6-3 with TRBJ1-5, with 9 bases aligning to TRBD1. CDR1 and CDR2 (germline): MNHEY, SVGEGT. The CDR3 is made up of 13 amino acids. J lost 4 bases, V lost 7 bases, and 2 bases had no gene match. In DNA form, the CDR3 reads TGTGCCAGCAAAGGGACAGGGAATCAGCCCCAGCATTTT. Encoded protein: CASKGTGNQPQHF.

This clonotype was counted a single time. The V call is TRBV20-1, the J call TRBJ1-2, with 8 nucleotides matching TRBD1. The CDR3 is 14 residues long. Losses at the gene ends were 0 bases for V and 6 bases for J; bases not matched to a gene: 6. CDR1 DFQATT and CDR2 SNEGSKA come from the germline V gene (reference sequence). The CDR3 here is CSARDRTGRDGYTF. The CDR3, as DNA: TGCAGTGCTAGAGACCGGACAGGGAGGGATGGCTACACCTTC.

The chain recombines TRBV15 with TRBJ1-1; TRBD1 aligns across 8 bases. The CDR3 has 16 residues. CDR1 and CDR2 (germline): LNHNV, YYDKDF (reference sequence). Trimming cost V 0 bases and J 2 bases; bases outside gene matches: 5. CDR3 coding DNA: TGTGCCACCAGCAGAGACGGACAGGGATTTAACACTGAAGCTTTCTTT. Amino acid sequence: CATSRDGQGFNTEAFF. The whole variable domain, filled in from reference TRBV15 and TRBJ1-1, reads DAMVIQNPRYQVTQFGKPVTLSCSQTLNHNVMYWYQQKSSQAPKLLFHYYDKDFNNEADTPDNFQSRRPNTSFCFLDIRSPGLGDTAMYLCATSRDGQGFNTEAFFGQGTRLTVV.

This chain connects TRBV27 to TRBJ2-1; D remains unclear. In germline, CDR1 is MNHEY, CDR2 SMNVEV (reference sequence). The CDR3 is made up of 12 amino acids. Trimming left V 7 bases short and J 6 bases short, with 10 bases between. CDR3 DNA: TGTGCCAGCATAGGATACTCCAATGAGCAGTTCTTC. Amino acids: CASIGYSNEQFF.

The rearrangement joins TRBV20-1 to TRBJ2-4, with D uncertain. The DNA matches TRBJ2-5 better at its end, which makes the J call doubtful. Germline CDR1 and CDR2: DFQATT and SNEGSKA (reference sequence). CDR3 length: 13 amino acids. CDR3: CSASDQAQETQYF. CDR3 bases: TGCAGTGCTAGTGACCAGGCCCAAGAGACCCAGTACTTC.

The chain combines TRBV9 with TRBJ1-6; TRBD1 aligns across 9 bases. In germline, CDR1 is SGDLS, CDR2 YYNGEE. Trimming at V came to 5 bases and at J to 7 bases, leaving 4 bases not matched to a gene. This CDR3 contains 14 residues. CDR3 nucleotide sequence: TGTGCCAGCAGTGTCGGGACAGGGAATTCACCCCTCCACTTT. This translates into CASSVGTGNSPLHF.

CDR3 protein: CASSQDPGAGANYGYTF. In DNA, the CDR3 is TGTGCCAGCAGCCAAGATCCGGGGGCGGGAGCTAACTATGGCTACACCTTC. The chain carries TRBV4-2 and TRBJ1-2; TRBD1 is a possible D gene (6 bases). CDR1 is LGHNA and CDR2 is YNFKEQ in the germline V gene. The germline V and J ends were trimmed by 0 bases and 0 bases, with 14 bases remaining between them. The CDR3 totals 17 residues.

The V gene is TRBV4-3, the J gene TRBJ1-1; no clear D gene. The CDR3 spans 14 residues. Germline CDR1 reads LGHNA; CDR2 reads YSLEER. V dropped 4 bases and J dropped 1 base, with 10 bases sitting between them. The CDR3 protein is CASSRSLGNTEAFF. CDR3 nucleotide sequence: TGCGCCAGCAGCCGTTCCCTGGGGAACACTGAAGCTTTCTTT.

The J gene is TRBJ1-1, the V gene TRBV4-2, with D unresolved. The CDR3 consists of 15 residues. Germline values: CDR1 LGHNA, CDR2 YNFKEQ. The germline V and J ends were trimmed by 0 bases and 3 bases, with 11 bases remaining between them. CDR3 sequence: CASSQEGSEDTEAFF. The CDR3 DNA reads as TGTGCCAGCAGCCAAGAGGGCAGTGAAGACACTGAAGCTTTCTTT.